Below, 23 T cell receptor beta chains from the same sample are listed, as sequenced in a study of cytomegalovirus exposure and HLA in healthy donors. This PCR relied on a set of 60 Vbeta primers and 13 Jbeta primers. Produced via immunoSEQ multiplex PCR; TCRdb's table is partial and in-frame only. Of over 150,000 clones in the sample, roughly 80% were seen once. The sample comprised PBMCs. These receptor sequences come from a human donor in good health.

The chain couples TRBV11-1 to TRBJ2-3; 7 nucleotides line up with TRBD2. This CDR3 is 16 amino acids long. V lost 1 base, J lost 0 bases, and 4 bases stayed unmatched. Germline V gene data show CDR1 as SGHAT and CDR2 as FQDESV (reference sequence). CDR3 in DNA: TGTGCCAGCAGCTTAGAAGTGGGGGGGAGCACAGATACGCAGTATTTT. Its protein is CASSLEVGGSTDTQYF.

The CDR3 DNA reads TGCGCCAGCAGCTTGGAATATTTACAGGGAGCTGGAAACACCATATATTTT. Protein: CASSLEYLQGAGNTIYF. This chain connects TRBV5-1 to TRBJ1-3, with D possibly matching TRBD1 (6 bases). The CDR3 extends over 17 amino acids. CDR1 is SGHRS, CDR2 YFSETQ, per germline. V lost 0 bases and J 2 bases, leaving 15 bases between the germline ends. The full variable domain, rest sourced from reference TRBV5-1 and TRBJ1-3, is KAGVTQTPRYLIKTRGQQVTLSCSPISGHRSVSWYQQTPGQGLQFLFEYFSETQRNKGNFPGRFSGRQFSNSRSEMNVSTLELGDSALYLCASSLEYLQGAGNTIYFGEGSWLTVV.

This clone was recorded only once. This rearrangement joins TRBV5-1 to TRBJ2-1; 10 nucleotides agree with TRBD2. Per the germline V gene, CDR1 is SGHRS and CDR2 is YFSETQ. V shed 0 bases, J shed 8 bases, and the junction held 8 bases outside the gene matches. CDR3 length: 16 amino acids. CDR3 loop: CASSLGLAGVFDEQFF. The CDR3, as DNA: TGCGCCAGCAGCTTGGGTCTAGCGGGGGTATTTGATGAGCAGTTCTTC.

This clone appeared once. The J gene is TRBJ2-7, the V gene TRBV6-6; 13 bases fit TRBD2. The CDR3 extends over 15 amino acids. Germline CDR1 and CDR2: MNHNY and SVGAGI (reference sequence). V lost 6 bases and J lost 2; bases outside the gene matches: 4. CDR3 sequence (DNA): TGTGCCAGCAGACACACTAGCGGGGGGGCCTACGAGCAGTACTTC. Protein: CASRHTSGGAYEQYF.

V usage is TRBV9 and J usage is TRBJ2-1; 7 nucleotides line up with TRBD1. The CDR3 runs to 14 residues. V lost 3 bases to trimming and J lost 6 bases; unmatched junction nucleotides: 6. CDR1 and CDR2 from the germline V gene are SGDLS and YYNGEE. The CDR3 protein is CASSATGAGNEQFF. The CDR3 DNA reads TGTGCCAGCAGCGCTACAGGGGCGGGCAATGAGCAGTTCTTC.

This chain connects TRBV9 to TRBJ1-6, with 9 bases identical to TRBD1. Trimming took 2 bases from V and 7 from J; bases not matched to a gene: 7. Germline V lookup: CDR1 SGDLS, CDR2 YYNGEE. This CDR3 spans 16 amino acids. In DNA, the CDR3 is TGTGCCAGCAGCGTGACGGGACAGGGACGCAATTCACCCCTCCACTTT. Translation: CASSVTGQGRNSPLHF.

V is TRBV6-1 and J is TRBJ1-1, with 8 bases lining up with TRBD1. V was clipped by 4 bases and J by 3 bases; unmatched bases: 1. The germline V gene encodes CDR1 MNHNS and CDR2 SASEGT. The CDR3 consists of 13 residues. The DNA of the CDR3 is TGTGCCAGCAGTGTCAGGGGGCACACTGAAGCTTTCTTT. It translates to CASSVRGHTEAFF.

About this clone itself: At one boundary the junction diverges from the germline segment, which might be a read error. The chain has TRBV9 and TRBJ1-2; D unclear. This CDR3 comprises 12 residues. Germline CDR1 SGDLS, CDR2 YYNGEE. The CDR3 DNA reads as TGTGTCAGCAGCGTAGCTGCGGGGGGCTACACCTTC. It yields the protein CVSSVAAGGYTF.

The chain has TRBV4-3 and TRBJ1-2; 10 nucleotides align to TRBD1. Germline CDR1 reads LGHNA; CDR2 reads YSLEER. CDR3 size: 15 residues. The V and J ends lost 4 bases and 5 bases, in that order; junction bases with no gene match: 7. The CDR3 protein is CASSPRDRGDYGYTF. DNA for the CDR3: TGCGCCAGCAGCCCCCGGGACAGGGGTGATTATGGCTACACCTTC.

This chain links TRBV10-3 with TRBJ2-6, with no clear D. Trimming removed 6 bases at V and 0 bases at J, with 9 bases between. CDR1 is ENHRY and CDR2 is SYGVKD in the germline V gene. The CDR3 length is 15 residues. DNA of the CDR3: TGTGCCATCAGCACCCCGGGCTCTGGGGCCAACGTCCTGACTTTC. It encodes CAISTPGSGANVLTF.

This clone was recorded a few times. This specimen includes other DNA sequences encoding the same CDR3. The chain combines TRBV4-1 with TRBJ2-3; TRBD2 agrees at 10 bases. There are 14 residues in the CDR3. J lost 3 bases, V lost 4 bases, and 1 base had no gene match. Germline V gives CDR1 MGHRA, CDR2 YSYEKL. The CDR3 sequence is CASSLGLATDTQYF. In nucleotides, the CDR3 is TGCGCCAGCAGCCTGGGACTAGCGACAGATACGCAGTATTTT.

This chain joins TRBV7-2 and TRBJ2-5, with 12 bases matching TRBD2. The CDR3 spans 16 residues. J lost 1 base, V lost 3 bases, and 3 bases had no gene match. Germline V CDR1 and CDR2: SGHTA, FQGNSA. CDR3 region: CASSFPSGGAQETQYF. CDR3 bases: TGTGCCAGCAGCTTCCCTAGCGGGGGGGCCCAAGAGACCCAGTACTTC.

The chain links TRBV9 to TRBJ2-2, with D unresolved. V lost 0 bases, J lost 6 bases, and 6 bases lay in between. The V gene's germline CDR1 is SGDLS and CDR2 YYNGEE. CDR3 length: 13 residues. The DNA of the CDR3 is TGTGCCAGCAGCGTAGTAGAGCCCGGGGAGCTGTTTTTT. It specifies CASSVVEPGELFF. Full variable domain (rest looked up from reference TRBV9 and TRBJ2-2): DSGVTQTPKHLITATGQRVTLRCSPRSGDLSVYWYQQSLDQGLQFLIQYYNGEERAKGNILERFSAQQFPDLHSELNLSSLELGDSALYFCASSVVEPGELFFGEGSRLTVL.

The chain uses TRBV27 and TRBJ2-3; 8 positions agree with TRBD2. The trim removed 0 bases at V and 2 bases at J, leaving 7 bases unmatched. The CDR3 is 17 amino acids. Germline V lookup: CDR1 MNHEY, CDR2 SMNVEV (reference sequence). The CDR3 is CASSLSSSGGITDTQYF. CDR3 sequence (DNA): TGTGCCAGCAGTTTATCTTCTTCGGGGGGGATCACAGATACGCAGTATTTT.

The chain joins TRBV7-3 to TRBJ2-3, with a tentative D call TRBD1 (5 bases). Germline V gene data show CDR1 as SGHTA and CDR2 as FQGTGA. This CDR3 contains 14 residues. The ends were cut back, 0 bases at V and 4 bases at J, with 8 bases in the middle. The CDR3 sequence is CASSLTPGPDTQYF. The CDR3, as DNA: TGTGCCAGCAGCTTAACACCAGGGCCAGATACGCAGTATTTT.

The J gene is TRBJ2-7, the V gene TRBV27, with 13 bases that match TRBD2. The CDR3 has 18 amino acids. Trimming cost V 4 bases and J 3 bases; bases outside gene matches: 12. Germline CDR1 MNHEY, CDR2 SMNVEV (reference sequence). CDR3 loop: CASSSQTSGGSFRYEQYF. DNA for the CDR3: TGTGCCAGCAGTTCTCAGACTAGCGGGGGGTCTTTTCGCTACGAGCAGTACTTC.

The rearrangement joins TRBV19 to TRBJ1-5; TRBD1 matches at 10 bases. V gave up 4 bases and J gave up 4 bases; unmatched junction bases: 4. The CDR3 has 15 residues. The germline CDR1 and CDR2 sequences are LNHDA and SQIVND (reference sequence). CDR3 bases: TGTGCCAGTAGTACGCGGGACAGGGGAAATCAGCCCCAGCATTTT. Protein product: CASSTRDRGNQPQHF.

In this sample, this clone turned up a few times. The V gene is TRBV19, the J gene TRBJ1-1; TRBD1 aligns across 12 bases. Per the germline V gene, CDR1 is LNHDA and CDR2 is SQIVND (reference sequence). This CDR3 region has 17 residues. Trimming took 8 bases from V and 1 from J; bases not matched to a gene: 11. Here the CDR3 reads CASGFTGTGGWNTEAFF. CDR3 in DNA: TGTGCCAGTGGATTCACAGGGACAGGGGGCTGGAACACTGAAGCTTTCTTT. The variable domain in full, with the rest retrieved from reference TRBV19 and TRBJ1-1, is DGGITQSPKYLFRKEGQNVTLSCEQNLNHDAMYWYRQDPGQGLRLIYYSQIVNDFQKGDIAEGYSVSREKKESFPLTVTSAQKNPTAFYLCASGFTGTGGWNTEAFFGQGTRLTVV.

This chain connects TRBV7-2 to TRBJ1-4, with 8 positions matching TRBD1. With 4 bases clipped from V and 5 bases from J, the junction kept 6 bases outside the gene matches. CDR3 length: 15 amino acids. CDR1 and CDR2 (germline): SGHTA, FQGNSA. The DNA of the CDR3 is TGTGCCAGCAGCTCGAACAGGGGGGGCAATGAAAAACTGTTTTTT. As protein: CASSSNRGGNEKLFF.

The chain employs TRBV4-3 and TRBJ1-2; the match to TRBD1 covers 9 bases. Looked up from germline, CDR1 is LGHNA and CDR2 is YSLEER. Unmatched junction bases numbered 13, after V lost 3 bases and J lost 8 bases. The CDR3 totals 16 residues. The CDR3 DNA is TGCGCCAGCAGCCATGGTCCCGGGACAGGGACGAGAGGCTACACCTTC. It codes for CASSHGPGTGTRGYTF.

The V call is TRBV13, the J call TRBJ2-7, with D perhaps matching TRBD1 (6 bases). V lost 5 bases, J lost 5 bases, and 16 bases lay in between. CDR1 PRHDT and CDR2 FYEKMQ come from the germline V gene (reference sequence). The CDR3 extends over 14 amino acids. The CDR3 bases are TGTGCCAGCAGCCTGGGTCAGGGGTGGGACGAGCAGTACTTC. This encodes CASSLGQGWDEQYF.

The chain combines TRBV7-2 with TRBJ2-2; 7 bases map to TRBD1. CDR1 and CDR2 from the germline V gene are SGHTA and FQGNSA. This CDR3 contains 16 residues. J was trimmed by 1 base and V by 1 base; bases with no gene match: 3. The CDR3 spells CASSLESGGNTGELFF. The CDR3 DNA sequence: TGTGCCAGCAGCTTAGAATCAGGGGGGAACACCGGGGAGCTGTTTTTT.

The V gene is TRBV9, the J gene TRBJ2-1, with D uncertain. Germline V CDR1 and CDR2: SGDLS, YYNGEE. The CDR3 is made up of 14 amino acids. V was trimmed by 9 bases and J by 0 bases, leaving 13 bases between them. CDR3 region: CATRRVYSYNEQFF. The DNA of the CDR3 is TGTGCCACTCGCCGGGTTTACTCCTACAATGAGCAGTTCTTC.